The 23 T cell receptor beta chains below come from one sample, sequenced in a study of cytomegalovirus exposure and HLA in healthy donors (dated by TCRdb to 2017 to 2019). Library method: the immunoSEQ multiplex PCR assay. For the multiplex PCR, a mixture combining 60 forward primers for TCR Vbeta segments and 13 reverse primers for TCR Jbeta segments was used. The table comes from immuneACCESS by way of TCRdb, which keeps in-frame sequences with V and J called. Part of the clones is missing from these tables; in studies checked, under half for an unresolved V gene and the rest for unknown reasons. The sample table lists 150,000 to 200,000 clones, about three quarters of them with a count of one. The ten largest account for over 2.5% of the sample. Sequenced material: PBMCs. These receptors were taken from a woman aged 45-65 years in good health and CMV-seropositive.

The V gene is TRBV6-5, the J gene TRBJ1-1, with TRBD1 identical over 7 bases. The CDR3 has 13 residues. Germline-derived CDR1 and CDR2 are MNHEY and SVGAGI. The ends lost 7 bases at V and 5 bases at J; junction bases unmatched: 7. The CDR3 is CASTPSRGTEAFF. The CDR3 DNA reads as TGTGCCAGCACCCCCTCCAGGGGGACTGAAGCTTTCTTT.

The chain recombines TRBV5-6 with TRBJ2-1; possibly TRBD2 for D (6 bases). The CDR3 is made up of 16 amino acids. Germline CDR1 SGHDT, CDR2 YYEEEE. Trimming cost V 4 bases and J 2 bases, with 16 bases left between them. The CDR3 DNA reads as TGTGCCAGCAGCCAAGGGCGCGGGGCTACCTACAATGAGCAGTTCTTC. Its protein is CASSQGRGATYNEQFF.

V is TRBV18 and J is TRBJ2-3; TRBD2 matches at 8 bases. Germline trimming cut 3 bases from V and 4 bases from J; bases unmatched to any gene: 0. The CDR3 is made up of 13 amino acids. CDR1 and CDR2 (germline): KGHSH, LQKENI. CDR3 amino acids: CASSPRGADTQYF. For the CDR3, the DNA is TGTGCCAGCTCACCGCGGGGGGCAGATACGCAGTATTTT.

The chain couples TRBV18 to TRBJ1-3; a possible D gene is TRBD1 (6 bases). This CDR3 is 16 amino acids long. In germline, CDR1 is KGHSH, CDR2 LQKENI. V was shortened by 2 bases and J by 1 base, with 12 bases between the two germline ends. CDR3 sequence: CASSPRQVISGNTIYF. DNA for the CDR3: TGTGCCAGCTCACCAAGACAGGTGATATCTGGAAACACCATATATTTT.

CDR3 in DNA: TGTGCCAGCAGTCGCGGGACAGATAGCAATCAGCCCCAGCATTTT. Translating it yields CASSRGTDSNQPQHF. This chain joins TRBV6-5 and TRBJ1-5; 7 bases map to TRBD1. The V gene end was trimmed by 5 bases and the J gene end by 0 bases; junction bases not matched to a gene: 4. From germline, CDR1 is MNHEY and CDR2 SVGAGI. This CDR3 is built from 15 residues.

This clone was counted between two and nine times. This same CDR3 is encoded by further DNA sequences in the sample. This chain joins TRBV5-6 and TRBJ1-5, with 8 bases fitting TRBD1. Germline V lookup: CDR1 SGHDT, CDR2 YYEEEE. Unmatched junction bases numbered 6, after V lost 2 bases and J lost 2 bases. This CDR3 is 16 amino acids long. In nucleotides, the CDR3 is TGTGCCAGCAGCTTAGGGGCAGGGGGCGGCAATCAGCCCCAGCATTTT. This codes for CASSLGAGGGNQPQHF.

The rearrangement links TRBV4-2 to TRBJ2-5; TRBD1 agrees at 12 bases. Germline V lookup: CDR1 LGHNA, CDR2 YNFKEQ. Trimming removed 0 bases from V and 5 bases from J; junction bases left unmatched: 7. The CDR3 is 17 residues long. The CDR3 sequence is CASSQERDRGPWETQYF. The CDR3 coding sequence is TGTGCCAGCAGCCAAGAGAGGGACAGGGGGCCTTGGGAGACCCAGTACTTC.

The CDR3 protein is CASSWDYKTGELFF. The CDR3 DNA follows: TGTGCCAGCAGCTGGGACTATAAAACCGGGGAGCTGTTTTTT. The chain employs TRBV7-9 and TRBJ2-2, with TRBD2 matching 7 bases. The J segment lost 5 bases and the V segment lost 4 bases, leaving 4 bases of the junction unmatched. The germline gives CDR1 SEHNR, CDR2 FQNEAQ (reference sequence). CDR3 length equals 14 residues.

The V call is TRBV2, the J call TRBJ1-5; D possibly corresponds to TRBD1 (5 bases). With 4 bases removed from V and 7 bases from J, the gap between germline ends came to 14 bases. The CDR3 has 14 amino acids. Germline V gene lookup returns CDR1 SNHLY and CDR2 FYNNEI. CDR3 DNA: TGTGCCAGCAGTGTGTATGGGGCGAGGCAGCCCCAGCATTTT. Translated, it gives CASSVYGARQPQHF.

The chain employs TRBV4-2 and TRBJ2-7; 10 bases map to TRBD1. This CDR3 is built from 16 residues. V dropped 0 bases and J dropped 2; count of bases not matched to a gene: 4. The germline V gene has CDR1 LGHNA and CDR2 YNFKEQ. In DNA, the CDR3 is TGTGCCAGCAGCCAAGAGGGACAGGGGACAACCTACGAGCAGTACTTC. This gives the protein CASSQEGQGTTYEQYF.

This sequence joins TRBV6-1 and TRBJ1-4; 8 bases align to TRBD1. The CDR3 sequence is 16 residues long. The V segment lost 4 bases and the J segment 6 bases; nucleotides outside the gene matches: 10. Germline lookup yields CDR1 MNHNS and CDR2 SASEGT. The CDR3 bases are TGTGCCAGCAGTGGGGGGCTCGGGACAGGTGATGAAAAACTGTTTTTT. It is translated as CASSGGLGTGDEKLFF.

The chain joins TRBV18 to TRBJ2-5; 8 positions match TRBD1. CDR1 KGHSH and CDR2 LQKENI come from the germline V gene. The CDR3 runs 17 residues. V lost 2 bases, J lost 1 base, and 9 bases stayed unmatched. In nucleotides, the CDR3 is TGTGCCAGCTCACCAGCAGGGGGCGGGGTCCTCCAAGAGACCCAGTACTTC. This sequence encodes CASSPAGGGVLQETQYF. Full variable domain (remainder filled in from reference TRBV18 and TRBJ2-5): NAGVMQNPRHLVRRRGQEARLRCSPMKGHSHVYWYRQLPEEGLKFMVYLQKENIIDESGMPKERFSAEFPKEGPSILRIQQVVRGDSAAYFCASSPAGGGVLQETQYFGPGTRLLVL.

The chain recombines TRBV7-9 with TRBJ1-1; 7 bases fit TRBD1. There are 14 residues in the CDR3. Germline-derived CDR1 and CDR2 are SEHNR and FQNEAQ (reference sequence). V was pared by 4 bases and J by 1 base, with 3 bases of the junction left unmatched. CDR3 nucleotide sequence: TGTGCCAGCAGCTATGCAGGGGGGAACACTGAAGCTTTCTTT. This translates into CASSYAGGNTEAFF.

The sample holds a few counts of this clone. The J gene is TRBJ1-4, the V gene TRBV15; D call uncertain. Germline V CDR1 and CDR2: LNHNV, YYDKDF (reference sequence). CDR3 length: 16 residues. The ends were cut back, 0 bases at V and 2 bases at J, with 10 bases in the middle. The CDR3 DNA follows: TGTGCCACCAGCAGAGATAGGAGGGCGACTAATGAAAAACTGTTTTTT. Protein sequence: CATSRDRRATNEKLFF.

This chain uses TRBV2 with TRBJ2-2, with a weak D call TRBD2 (5 bases). V lost 3 bases and J 4 bases, leaving 12 bases between the germline ends. The CDR3 runs to 15 residues. Germline V lookup: CDR1 SNHLY, CDR2 FYNNEI. CDR3 bases: TGTGCCAGCAGTGAGATCCGGGGTGGCACCGGGGAGCTGTTTTTT. This gives the protein CASSEIRGGTGELFF. Variable domain in full (rest from reference TRBV2 and TRBJ2-2): EPEVTQTPSHQVTQMGQEVILRCVPISNHLYFYWYRQILGQKVEFLVSFYNNEISEKSEIFDDQFSVERPDGSNFTLKIRSTKLEDSAMYFCASSEIRGGTGELFFGEGSRLTVL.

The genes are TRBV11-2 and TRBJ2-7; perhaps TRBD2 as D (6 bases). Germline lookup yields CDR1 SGHAT and CDR2 FQNNGV. This CDR3 spans 15 amino acids. V dropped 6 bases and J dropped 2 bases, with 17 bases sitting between them. Here the CDR3 reads CASSLGSGPAYEQYF. CDR3 sequence (DNA): TGTGCCAGCAGTCTAGGGAGCGGGCCGGCCTACGAGCAGTACTTC.

The gene calls are TRBV30 and TRBJ2-1; perhaps TRBD2 as D (7 bases). Germline V lookup: CDR1 GTSNPN, CDR2 SVGIG (reference sequence). V lost 4 bases, J lost 7 bases, and 20 bases lay in between. The CDR3 sequence is 15 residues long. The CDR3 nucleotides read TGTGCCTGGAATCGTTACCCGAGGGGGGGAAATGAGCAGTTCTTC. This codes for CAWNRYPRGGNEQFF.

This sequence joins TRBV10-3 and TRBJ2-3; 14 nucleotides align to TRBD2. The CDR3 totals 15 residues. The ends lost 8 bases at V and 2 bases at J; junction bases unmatched: 3. Germline V gene data show CDR1 as ENHRY and CDR2 as SYGVKD. In DNA, the CDR3 is TGTGCCATCGGGACTAGCGGGAGCCCCACAGATACGCAGTATTTT. As protein: CAIGTSGSPTDTQYF.

Worth noting for this clone: Its ends do not fully match the called genes, so a read error is possible. V is TRBV5-6 and J is TRBJ2-6, with D perhaps matching TRBD1 (6 bases). This CDR3 contains 17 residues. CDR1 and CDR2 from the germline V gene are SGHDT and YYEEEE. CDR3 coding DNA: TGTGCCAGCAGCTTGCCCAGGGGCTCCCCTGGGGCCAACGGCCTGACTTTC. Protein: CASSLPRGSPGANGLTF.

V gene TRBV6-6 combines with J gene TRBJ2-7, with D possibly being TRBD1 (5 bases). The V gene's germline CDR1 is MNHNY and CDR2 SVGAGI (reference sequence). This CDR3 has 14 residues. V was trimmed by 2 bases and J by 6 bases, leaving 14 bases between them. This CDR3 is CASSYRKGLREQYF. CDR3 nucleotides: TGTGCCAGCAGTTACCGGAAGGGGCTGCGCGAGCAGTACTTC.

This sequence joins TRBV5-4 and TRBJ1-2, with 11 bases aligning to TRBD1. The CDR3 has 16 residues. Trimming at V came to 4 bases and at J to 4 bases, leaving 9 bases not matched to a gene. Germline lookup yields CDR1 SGHNT and CDR2 YYREEE (reference sequence). CDR3 in DNA: TGTGCCAGCAGCAACCGGGACAGGGGGTCCGGCTATGGCTACACCTTC. It codes for CASSNRDRGSGYGYTF.

About this clone itself: This specimen includes other DNA sequences encoding the same CDR3. The V gene is TRBV28, the J gene TRBJ1-1; the match to TRBD1 covers 10 bases. Unmatched junction bases numbered 18, after V lost 4 bases and J lost 7 bases. The CDR3 has 18 residues. CDR1 and CDR2 (germline): MDHEN, SYDVKM. The CDR3 spells CASSSQWKTGGVYGEAFF. Written as DNA, the CDR3 is TGTGCCAGCAGTTCTCAATGGAAGACAGGGGGCGTTTATGGTGAAGCTTTCTTT.

This chain connects TRBV19 to TRBJ2-1; 7 nucleotides agree with TRBD1. The CDR3 loop spans 14 amino acids. Germline V gene lookup returns CDR1 LNHDA and CDR2 SQIVND (reference sequence). V shed 5 bases and J 8 bases; nucleotides not matched to a gene: 9. CDR3 nucleotide sequence: TGTGCCAGTAGTGTACAGGGGCCTCGCTATGAGCAGTTCTTC. It codes for CASSVQGPRYEQFF.